The clone carrying this T cell receptor beta chain was detected a few times. The target antigen is unknown. The data stem from a study of T cells in Graves' hyperthyroidism and ophthalmopathy. Broader study findings: Using 13 V-J features, a model discriminated ophthalmopathy from stable hyperthyroidism.

Clinical symptoms, serum thyroxine, TRAb, thyroid ultrasound and orbital computed tomography established diagnosis. V lost 4 bases and J lost 4; bases outside the gene matches: 7. The CDR3 has 14 amino acids. Germline CDR1 reads DFQATT; CDR2 reads SNEGSKA (reference sequence). RNA transcripts served as the template for amplifying TCR beta CDR3 regions. The HTBI primer set was used in a first-round RT-PCR of the TCR CDR3. Each CDR3 protein gets one entry after TCRdb re-called the multiplex PCR reads with MiXCR. The table lists a few hundred thousand distinct CDR3 sequences, around 17% of them singletons.

The origin of this receptor is a man aged 40-50 years with Graves' hyperthyroidism. The chain carries TRBV20-1 and TRBJ2-7; 10 bases are shared with TRBD1. Sequencing input: blood. The CDR3 sequence is CSATTGGLPYEQYF. The CDR3 bases are TGCAGTGCTACGACAGGGGGCCTTCCTTACGAGCAGTACTTC.